This TCR beta chain derives from a study of T cells in Graves' hyperthyroidism and ophthalmopathy. Study results and caveats: Blood also showed most of the thyroid clonotypes that were expanded above 0.001.

The germline V and J ends were trimmed by 1 base and 3 bases, with 6 bases remaining between them. The length of the CDR3 is 13 residues. This clonotype was found many times. Antigen: not known. TCR beta CDR3 sequences were amplified from RNA transcripts. The primer set for the first-round RT-PCR of the TCR CDR3 was HTBI. TCRdb re-called the multiplex PCR reads through MiXCR, storing one row per CDR3 protein. The sample includes 300,000 to 450,000 distinct CDR3 sequences, around 18% of them seen just once. The TCR was taken from a man aged 18 to 30 with Graves' ophthalmopathy. Sequenced sample: blood. This rearrangement joins TRBV12-3 or TRBV12-4 to TRBJ1-2; D remains unclear. The CDR3: CASSLGLDYGYTF. CDR3 nucleotide sequence: TGTGCCAGCAGTTTAGGGCTAGACTATGGCTACACCTTC.